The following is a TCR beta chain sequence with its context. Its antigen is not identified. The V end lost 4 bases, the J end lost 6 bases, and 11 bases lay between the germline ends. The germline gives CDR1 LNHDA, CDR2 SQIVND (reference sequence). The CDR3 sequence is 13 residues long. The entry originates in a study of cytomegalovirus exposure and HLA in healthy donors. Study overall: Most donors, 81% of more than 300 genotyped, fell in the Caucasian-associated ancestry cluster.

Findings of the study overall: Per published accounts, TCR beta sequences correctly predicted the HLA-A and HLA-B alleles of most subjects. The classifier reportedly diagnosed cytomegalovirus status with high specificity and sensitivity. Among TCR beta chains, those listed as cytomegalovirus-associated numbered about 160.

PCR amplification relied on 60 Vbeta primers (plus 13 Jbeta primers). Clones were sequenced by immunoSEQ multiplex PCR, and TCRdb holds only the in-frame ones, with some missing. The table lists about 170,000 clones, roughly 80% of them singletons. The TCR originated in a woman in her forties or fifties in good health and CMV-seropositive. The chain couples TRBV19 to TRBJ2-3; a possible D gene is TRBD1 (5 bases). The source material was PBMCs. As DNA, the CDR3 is TGTGCCAGTAGTAGGCAGGGCGCGGATACGCAGTATTTT. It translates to CASSRQGADTQYF. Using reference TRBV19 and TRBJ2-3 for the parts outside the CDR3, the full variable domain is DGGITQSPKYLFRKEGQNVTLSCEQNLNHDAMYWYRQDPGQGLRLIYYSQIVNDFQKGDIAEGYSVSREKKESFPLTVTSAQKNPTAFYLCASSRQGADTQYFGPGTRLTVL.